The T cell receptor (beta chain) under discussion was sequenced for a study of cytomegalovirus exposure and HLA in healthy donors. Trimming stripped 5 bases from V and 0 bases from J, with 11 bases between. The germline V gene has CDR1 SGHRS and CDR2 YFSETQ. CDR3 length equals 14 residues. Both 60 Vbeta primers and 13 Jbeta primers went into the PCR. Generated by immunoSEQ multiplex PCR, the TCRdb table keeps only in-frame clones and is missing some. The sample contains some 150,000 clones, about 78% of which appear only once. The sequence was collected from a man aged 40-50 years in good health and CMV-seropositive. The material sequenced was PBMCs. The gene calls are TRBV5-1 and TRBJ1-1; D is undetermined. The CDR3 reads CASRPESLNTEAFF. CDR3 in DNA: TGCGCCAGCAGACCCGAGAGCCTGAACACTGAAGCTTTCTTT. Full variable domain (rest looked up from reference TRBV5-1 and TRBJ1-1): KAGVTQTPRYLIKTRGQQVTLSCSPISGHRSVSWYQQTPGQGLQFLFEYFSETQRNKGNFPGRFSGRQFSNSRSEMNVSTLELGDSALYLCASRPESLNTEAFFGQGTRLTVV.